This section outlines one TCR beta chain sequence together with its context. What it recognizes is unknown. These data come from a study of siplizumab effects on memory and regulatory T cells. Sequencing was performed with immunoSEQ multiplex PCR; in TCRdb, only in-frame clones are kept and a portion is missing. The sample consists of about 91,000 clones, roughly 95% of them appearing once. Whole-study findings and limits: Most proliferating CD4+ or CD8+ clones, roughly 75-97%, had no naive or memory assignment. Among alloreactive clones, only a minor fraction mapped to unstimulated subsets.

The CDR3 sequence is 12 residues long. In germline, CDR1 is MNHEY, CDR2 SVGAGI. V lost 6 bases and J 8 bases, leaving 10 bases between the germline ends. The TCR was taken from a human donor in good health. The V gene is TRBV6-5, the J gene TRBJ2-2; D gene unclear. The sample comprised naive CD4+ T cells sorted from blood. DNA for the CDR3: TGTGCCAGCAGCCCGCGGCGGGGGGAGCTGTTTTTT. Its protein product is CASSPRRGELFF.